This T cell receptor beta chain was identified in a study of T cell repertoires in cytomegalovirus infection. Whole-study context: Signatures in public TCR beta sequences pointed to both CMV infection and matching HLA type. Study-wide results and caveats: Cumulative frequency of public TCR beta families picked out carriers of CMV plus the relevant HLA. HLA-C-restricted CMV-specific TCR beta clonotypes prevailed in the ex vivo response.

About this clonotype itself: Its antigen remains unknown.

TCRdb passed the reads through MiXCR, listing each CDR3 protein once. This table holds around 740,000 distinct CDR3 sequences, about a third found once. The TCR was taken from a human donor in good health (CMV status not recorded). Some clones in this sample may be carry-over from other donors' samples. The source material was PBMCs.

The CDR3 sequence: CASSPGQGSNSPLHF. As DNA, the CDR3 is TGTGCCAGCAGCCCCGGACAGGGCTCTAATTCACCCCTCCACTTT. The genes are TRBV3-1 and TRBJ1-6; 8 bases are a match to TRBD1. V lost 4 bases to trimming and J lost 6 bases; unmatched junction nucleotides: 5. The germline V gene encodes CDR1 LGHDT and CDR2 YNNKEL (reference sequence). The CDR3 length is 15 residues.